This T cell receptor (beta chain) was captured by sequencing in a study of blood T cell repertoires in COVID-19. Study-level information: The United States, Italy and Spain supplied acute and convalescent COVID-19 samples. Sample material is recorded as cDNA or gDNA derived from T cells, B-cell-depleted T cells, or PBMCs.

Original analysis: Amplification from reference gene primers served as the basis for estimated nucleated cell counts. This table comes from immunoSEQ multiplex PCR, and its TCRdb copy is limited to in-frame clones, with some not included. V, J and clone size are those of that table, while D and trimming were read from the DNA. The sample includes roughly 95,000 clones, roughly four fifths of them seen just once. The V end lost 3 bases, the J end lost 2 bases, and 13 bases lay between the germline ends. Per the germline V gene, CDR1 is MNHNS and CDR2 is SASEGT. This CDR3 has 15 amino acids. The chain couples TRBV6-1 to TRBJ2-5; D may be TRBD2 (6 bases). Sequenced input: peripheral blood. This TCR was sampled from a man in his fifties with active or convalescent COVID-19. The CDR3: CASSESGTVQETQYF. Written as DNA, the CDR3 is TGTGCCAGCAGTGAGTCCGGGACTGTACAAGAGACCCAGTACTTC.